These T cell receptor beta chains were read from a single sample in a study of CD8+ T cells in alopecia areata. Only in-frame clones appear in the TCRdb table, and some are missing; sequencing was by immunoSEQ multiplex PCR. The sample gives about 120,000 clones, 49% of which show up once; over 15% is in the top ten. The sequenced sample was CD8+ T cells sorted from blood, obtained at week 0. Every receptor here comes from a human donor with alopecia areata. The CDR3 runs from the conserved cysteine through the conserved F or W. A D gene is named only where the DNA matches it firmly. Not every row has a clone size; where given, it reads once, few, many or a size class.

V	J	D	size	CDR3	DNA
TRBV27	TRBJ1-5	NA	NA	CASREQGSNQPQHF	TGTGCCAGCAGGGAACAGGGCAGCAATCAGCCCCAGCATTTT
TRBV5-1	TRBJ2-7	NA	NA	CASSLGGYSYEQYF	TGCGCCAGCAGCTTGGGAGGTTATTCCTACGAGCAGTACTTC
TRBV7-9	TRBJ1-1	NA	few	CASSFEMNTEAFF	TGTGCCAGCAGCTTTGAAATGAACACTGAAGCTTTCTTT
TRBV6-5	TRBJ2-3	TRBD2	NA	CASSYSAGGSTDTQYF	TGTGCCAGCAGTTACTCGGCGGGGGGAAGCACAGATACGCAGTATTTT
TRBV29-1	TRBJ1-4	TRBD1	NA	CSALDRESEKLFF	TGCAGCGCCTTGGACAGGGAGAGTGAAAAACTGTTTTTT
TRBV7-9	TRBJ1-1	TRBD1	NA	CASSPRDRGKFAEAFF	TGTGCCAGCAGCCCCCGGGACAGGGGGAAATTCGCTGAAGCTTTCTTT
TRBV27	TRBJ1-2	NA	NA	CASAGANYGYTF	TGTGCCAGCGCAGGGGCTAACTATGGCTACACCTTC
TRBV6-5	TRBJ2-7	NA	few	CASRAGGPTYEQYF	TGTGCCAGCAGGGCCGGCGGCCCGACCTACGAGCAGTACTTC
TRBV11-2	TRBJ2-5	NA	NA	CASSLDRRAVQETQYF	TGTGCCAGCAGCTTAGATCGGAGGGCGGTACAAGAGACCCAGTACTTC
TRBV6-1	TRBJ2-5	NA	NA	CASSLTGSMETQYF	TGTGCCAGCAGTCTCACCGGGTCCATGGAGACCCAGTACTTC
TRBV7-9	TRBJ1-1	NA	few	CASSFSERNTEAFF	TGTGCCAGCAGCTTTTCGGAACGGAACACTGAAGCTTTCTTT
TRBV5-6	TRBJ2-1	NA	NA	CASSLPDSGSYNEQFF	TGTGCCAGCAGCTTACCGGACAGCGGCTCCTACAATGAGCAGTTCTTC
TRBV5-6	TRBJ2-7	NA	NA	CASSQIRTVYEQYF	TGTGCCAGCAGCCAAATCCGGACTGTCTACGAGCAGTACTTC
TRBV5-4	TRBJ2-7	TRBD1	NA	CASSYGTGVPYF	TGTGCCAGCAGCTACGGGACAGGGGTGCCGTACTTC
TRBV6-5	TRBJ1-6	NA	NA	CASSTVGVGSPLHF	TGTGCCAGCAGTACGGTGGGCGTCGGTTCACCCCTCCACTTT
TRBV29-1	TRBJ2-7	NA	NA	CSVEEGEQYF	TGCAGCGTCGAGGAGGGCGAGCAGTACTTC
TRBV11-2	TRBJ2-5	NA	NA	CASSSWAAETQYF	TGTGCCAGCAGCTCGTGGGCGGCGGAGACCCAGTACTTC
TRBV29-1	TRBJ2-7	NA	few	CSVGPGGHEQYF	TGCAGCGTTGGGCCGGGTGGCCACGAGCAGTACTTC
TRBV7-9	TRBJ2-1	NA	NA	CASRVQGSHSYNEQFF	TGTGCCAGCAGGGTGCAGGGGTCCCATTCCTACAATGAGCAGTTCTTC
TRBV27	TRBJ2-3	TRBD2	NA	CASSFIAGATDTQYF	TGTGCCAGCAGCTTTATAGCGGGGGCGACAGATACGCAGTATTTT
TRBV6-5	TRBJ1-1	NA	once	CASSYSKGQPTEAFF	TGTGCCAGCAGTTACTCGAAGGGGCAGCCCACTGAAGCTTTCTTT
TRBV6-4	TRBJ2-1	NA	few	CASSDSSGAGDEQFF	TGTGCCAGCAGTGACTCCAGTGGGGCTGGGGATGAGCAGTTCTTC
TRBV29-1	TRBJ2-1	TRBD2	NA	CSVAGTSGGLEQFF	TGCAGCGTTGCCGGGACTAGCGGGGGCTTAGAGCAGTTCTTC
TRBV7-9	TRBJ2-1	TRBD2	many	CASSLASGGYNEQFF	TGTGCCAGCAGCCTGGCTAGCGGGGGGTACAATGAGCAGTTCTTC
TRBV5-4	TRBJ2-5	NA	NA	CASSLAEGETQYF	TGTGCCAGCAGCTTGGCCGAAGGAGAGACCCAGTACTTC
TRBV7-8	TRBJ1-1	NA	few	CASSPGPVGTNTEAFF	TGTGCCAGCAGCCCAGGACCGGTGGGGACCAACACTGAAGCTTTCTTT
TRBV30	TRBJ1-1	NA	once	CAWSYTSDTEAFF	TGTGCCTGGAGCTACACATCCGACACTGAAGCTTTCTTT
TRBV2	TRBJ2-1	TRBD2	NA	CASSLRGGSYNEQFF	TGTGCCAGCAGTCTACGGGGGGGCTCCTACAATGAGCAGTTCTTC
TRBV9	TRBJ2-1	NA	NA	CASSQGPRNEQFF	TGTGCCTCGTCCCAGGGTCCTCGGAATGAGCAGTTCTTC
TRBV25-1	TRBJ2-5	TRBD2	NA	CASSGVAGATQETQYF	TGTGCCAGCAGTGGGGTAGCGGGGGCGACCCAAGAGACCCAGTACTTC